The entry below gives a single T cell receptor (beta chain) sequence along with its context. The CDR3 consists of 10 residues. Trimming took 5 bases from V and 11 from J, leaving 10 bases between them. CDR1 is GTSNPN and CDR2 is SVGIG in the germline V gene (reference sequence). Repertoires were generated with immunoSEQ multiplex PCR, while TCRdb's copy carries only in-frame clones and drops some. Of 25,000 or so clones in the sample, around 70% were seen once. The data were obtained in a study of tumor-infiltrating lymphocytes in localized non-small cell lung cancer. The specimen was lung tumor tissue. The TCR comes from a human donor with non-small cell lung cancer. The rearrangement links TRBV30 to TRBJ2-1; D gene unclear. CDR3 DNA sequence: TGTGCCTGGGGTGGTCCGAAGCAGTTCTTC. Its translation: CAWGGPKQFF. Full variable domain (outside the CDR3, taken from reference TRBV30 and TRBJ2-1): SQTIHQWPATLVQPVGSPLSLECTVEGTSNPNLYWYRQAAGRGLQLLFYSVGIGQISSEVPQNLSASRPQDRQFILSSKKLLLSDSGFYLCAWGGPKQFFGPGTRLTVL.